A selection of T cell receptor beta chains follows, all from one sample in a study of shared clonotypes between healthy human individuals. Repertoires were generated with immunoSEQ multiplex PCR, while TCRdb's copy carries only in-frame clones and drops some. Of under 600,000 clones in the sample, roughly 98% were seen once. What was sequenced was naive CD8+ T cells sorted from blood. The receptor set was obtained from a man aged 30-40 years in good health. Both conserved end residues are part of each CDR3. A D gene is named only where the DNA matches it firmly. Clone size is stated in some rows and not others, as once, few, many or a class when expanded.

D	V	size	J	DNA	CDR3
-	TRBV2	-	TRBJ1-1	TGTGCCAGCAGTAAATGGGGACAAAACACTGAAGCTTTCTTT	CASSKWGQNTEAFF
TRBD1	TRBV7-7	once	TRBJ2-7	TGTGCCAGCAGCACACAGGGGAGGCAGTACTTC	CASSTQGRQYF
TRBD1	TRBV11-3	once	TRBJ2-2	TGTGCCAGCAGCCCCAGGACAGGGTCCGGGGAGCTGTTTTTT	CASSPRTGSGELFF
-	TRBV25-1	-	TRBJ2-5	TGTGCCAGCAGTGATCCCGGACGGACCCAAGAGACCCAGTACTTC	CASSDPGRTQETQYF
-	TRBV6-5	-	TRBJ2-2	TGTGCCAGCAGCCCTAGCAGGGAGGACACCGGGGAGCTGTTTTTT	CASSPSREDTGELFF
-	TRBV9	-	TRBJ2-5	TGTGCCAGCAGCCCCACGGACCCCGGCATACAAGAGACCCAGTACTTC	CASSPTDPGIQETQYF
-	TRBV18	-	TRBJ2-7	TGTGCCAGCTCACCAACAGGGACCGACCTGAGGGTCGAGCAGTACTTC	CASSPTGTDLRVEQYF
TRBD1	TRBV28	-	TRBJ2-2	TGTGCCAGCAGCAGCAGGGGGCGAGTCACCGGGGAGCTGTTTTTT	CASSSRGRVTGELFF
TRBD2	TRBV11-2	-	TRBJ2-1	TGTGCCAGCAGCTTGACTAGCGGGAGAGGTAATGAGCAGTTCTTC	CASSLTSGRGNEQFF
TRBD1	TRBV7-9	-	TRBJ1-4	TGTGCCAGCAGCTCGGGACAGGGAAATGAAAAACTGTTTTTT	CASSSGQGNEKLFF
-	TRBV7-9	-	TRBJ1-1	TGTGCCAGCAGCTTAGAAACATCAGAAGCTTTCTTT	CASSLETSEAFF
-	TRBV18	-	TRBJ2-3	TGTGCCACCAGATCGGACAGCACAGATACGCAGTATTTT	CATRSDSTDTQYF
-	TRBV4-3	-	TRBJ2-7	TGCGCCAGCAGCCAAGACGGCGTACTTACAGGGTCCTACGAGCAGTACTTC	CASSQDGVLTGSYEQYF
-	TRBV7-9	-	TRBJ1-4	TGTGCCAGCAGCTTAGTCCTCGGCGAAAAACTGTTTTTT	CASSLVLGEKLFF
TRBD1	TRBV9	-	TRBJ1-3	TGTGCCAGCAGCGTAGCGGACAGGGGAAGGGTTACGGGAAACACCATATATTTT	CASSVADRGRVTGNTIYF
-	TRBV14	-	TRBJ2-7	TGTGCCAGCAGCCAAGAAAGACCTCCTTTGGGCGAGCAGTACTTC	CASSQERPPLGEQYF
TRBD2	TRBV5-6	-	TRBJ2-3	TGTGCCAGCAGCGGCGGGGCTAGCGGGCGTCCCACAGATACGCAGTATTTT	CASSGGASGRPTDTQYF
TRBD1	TRBV30	-	TRBJ2-2	TGTGCCTGGAGCTGGGGACAGGGCCTATTCGGGGAGCTGTTTTTT	CAWSWGQGLFGELFF
-	TRBV27	-	TRBJ2-7	TGTGCCAGCAGTCCGACTGGAGGGGCCTACGAGCAGTACTTC	CASSPTGGAYEQYF
-	TRBV28	-	TRBJ2-7	TGTGCCAGCAGTTTACAGACTGGCGGGGACGAGCAGTACTTC	CASSLQTGGDEQYF
-	TRBV9	-	TRBJ2-1	TGTGCCAGCAGCGAGGGGACGGTATCCTACAATGAGCAGTTCTTC	CASSEGTVSYNEQFF
-	TRBV7-8	-	TRBJ2-5	TGTGCCAGCAGCTTAGTTAACCGCGAGGAGACCCAGTACTTC	CASSLVNREETQYF
-	TRBV7-9	-	TRBJ2-2	TGTGCCAGCAGCTACCGAGGGGAGCTGTTTTTT	CASSYRGELFF
-	TRBV11-2	-	TRBJ2-3	TGTGCCAGCAGCCTGGGGGATTTGGTCACAGATACGCAGTATTTT	CASSLGDLVTDTQYF
TRBD2	TRBV29-1	-	TRBJ2-7	TGCAGCGTTGAAGACTTCAACGGGAAGCCGGGGGGTAACGAGCAGTACTTC	CSVEDFNGKPGGNEQYF
-	TRBV9	-	TRBJ2-3	TGTGCCAGCAGCGTAGGGGCTAATCTAGATACGCAGTATTTT	CASSVGANLDTQYF
-	TRBV18	once	TRBJ2-1	TGTGCCAGCTCACCATATGACGGGTTCAATGAGCAGTTCTTC	CASSPYDGFNEQFF
-	TRBV7-9	-	TRBJ2-5	TGTGCCAGCAGCACCTCTATTCTTAGGGTCGTCGAGACCCAGTACTTC	CASSTSILRVVETQYF
TRBD1	TRBV6-1	-	TRBJ2-5	TGTGCCAGCAGTGAAAGAGCAGGGGGTCGAGAGACCCAGTACTTC	CASSERAGGRETQYF
-	TRBV29-1	-	TRBJ2-1	TGCAGCGTTCTCTGGGCCTCTAGTAGCTCCTACAATGAGCAGTTCTTC	CSVLWASSSSYNEQFF
-	TRBV7-2	-	TRBJ2-7	TGTGCCAGCAGCGAGGACATACCGTTTCCCTACGAGCAGTACTTC	CASSEDIPFPYEQYF
-	TRBV5-6	-	TRBJ2-7	TGTGCCAGGGTGCTTGACGACTCCTACGAGCAGTACTTC	CARVLDDSYEQYF
-	TRBV12-5	-	TRBJ2-7	TGTGCTAGTACCTCGCGAGGGACGGTCTACGAGCAGTACTTC	CASTSRGTVYEQYF
-	TRBV7-3	-	TRBJ2-3	TGTGCCAGCAGCTTAGGTGGCGGGCTGGTAACGCAGTATTTT	CASSLGGGLVTQYF
TRBD2	TRBV7-2	-	TRBJ2-1	TGTGCCAGCAGCTTAGCGCCTCGGGAGGGCCGCGGGGAGTTCTTC	CASSLAPREGRGEFF
TRBD2	TRBV14	-	TRBJ2-3	TGTGCCAGCAGCACCGTGGGACTAGCTCATAAGGATACGCAGTATTTT	CASSTVGLAHKDTQYF
TRBD2	TRBV11-2	-	TRBJ2-3	TGTGCCAGCAGCTTGCGCGGGAGGGGCACAGATACGCAGTATTTT	CASSLRGRGTDTQYF
-	TRBV20-1	-	TRBJ2-7	TGCAGTGCTTCGCCCCCTAGTTCGCAGTACTTC	CSASPPSSQYF
-	TRBV11-2	few	TRBJ2-1	TGTGCCAGCAGCTTAGGGCCAGCAGGGAACTACAATGAGCAGTTCTTC	CASSLGPAGNYNEQFF
TRBD2	TRBV15	-	TRBJ2-1	TGTGCCACCAGCAGAGATCCCGACTTAGCGGGAATCTCCTACGGTGAGCAGTTCTTC	CATSRDPDLAGISYGEQFF
-	TRBV7-9	-	TRBJ2-7	TGTGCCAGCAGCTTAGTCAGGGCCAACTCCTACGAGCAGTACTTC	CASSLVRANSYEQYF
-	TRBV29-1	-	TRBJ2-1	TGCAGCGCCGCTTTCGGTACTACGGAGCAGTTCTTC	CSAAFGTTEQFF
-	TRBV7-3	-	TRBJ2-1	TGTGCCAGCAGCCCAATAGCCCAACCGTGGAATGAGCAGTTCTTC	CASSPIAQPWNEQFF
-	TRBV9	-	TRBJ1-1	TGTGCCAGCAGCGGAGGTCAGGGGACTGAAGCTTTCTTT	CASSGGQGTEAFF
-	TRBV6-5	-	TRBJ2-3	TGTGCCAGCAGTTACTATGGCACAGATACGCAGTATTTT	CASSYYGTDTQYF
-	TRBV11-2	-	TRBJ2-7	TGTGCCAGCAGCCCAGGGGTGGGGTACGAGCAGTACTTC	CASSPGVGYEQYF
-	TRBV1	-	TRBJ2-2	TGCACCAGCAGGCCACTTTGGGCGGGGAGAGGGAACACCGGGGAGCTGTTTTTT	CTSRPLWAGRGNTGELFF
-	TRBV7-9	-	TRBJ2-6	TGTGCCAGCAGCCCCGTCCGGGGCAGTCGGGCCAACGTCCTGACTTTC	CASSPVRGSRANVLTF
TRBD1	TRBV27	-	TRBJ2-7	TGTGCCAGCAGTTTAAAGGGACAGGTCGGGTACGAGCAGTACTTC	CASSLKGQVGYEQYF